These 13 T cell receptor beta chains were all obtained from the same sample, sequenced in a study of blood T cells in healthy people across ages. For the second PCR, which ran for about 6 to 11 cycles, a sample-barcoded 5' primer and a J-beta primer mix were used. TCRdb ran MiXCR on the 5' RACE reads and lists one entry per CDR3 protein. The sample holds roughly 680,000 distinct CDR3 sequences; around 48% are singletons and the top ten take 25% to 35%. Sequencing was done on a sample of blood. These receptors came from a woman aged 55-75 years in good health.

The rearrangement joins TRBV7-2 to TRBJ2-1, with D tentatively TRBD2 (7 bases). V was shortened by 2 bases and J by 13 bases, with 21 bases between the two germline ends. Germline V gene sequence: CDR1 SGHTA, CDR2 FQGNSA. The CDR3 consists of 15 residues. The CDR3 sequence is CASSLRGGSGETQFF. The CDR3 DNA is TGTGCCAGCAGCTTAAGGGGGGGGAGTGGAGAGACCCAGTTCTTC.

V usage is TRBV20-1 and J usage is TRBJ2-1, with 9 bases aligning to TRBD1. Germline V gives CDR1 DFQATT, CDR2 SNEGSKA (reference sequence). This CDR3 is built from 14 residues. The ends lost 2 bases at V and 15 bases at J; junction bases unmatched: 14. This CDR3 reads CSARLGQGENFGFF. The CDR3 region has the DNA TGCAGTGCTAGATTGGGACAGGGAGAGAACTTCGGGTTCTTC.

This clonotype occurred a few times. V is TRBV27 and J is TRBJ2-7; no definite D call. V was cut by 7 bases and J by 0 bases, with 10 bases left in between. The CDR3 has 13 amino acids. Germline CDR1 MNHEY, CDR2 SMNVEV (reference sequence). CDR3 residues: CASKPYSSYEQYF. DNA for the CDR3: TGTGCCAGCAAACCCTATAGCTCCTACGAGCAGTACTTC.

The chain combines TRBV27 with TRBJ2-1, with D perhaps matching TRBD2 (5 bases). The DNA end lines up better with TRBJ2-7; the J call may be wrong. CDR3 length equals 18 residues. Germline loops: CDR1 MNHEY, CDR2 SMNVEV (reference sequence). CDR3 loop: CASSLYSFQSRGYNEQYF. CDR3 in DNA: TGTGCCAGCAGTTTATACTCTTTTCAGAGCCGGGGTTACAATGAGCAGTACTTC.

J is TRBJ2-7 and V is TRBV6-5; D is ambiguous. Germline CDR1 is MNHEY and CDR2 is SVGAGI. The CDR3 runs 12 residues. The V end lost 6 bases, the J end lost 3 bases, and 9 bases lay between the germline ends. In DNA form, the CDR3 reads TGTGCCAGCAGGCGCAACGGCTACGAGCAGTACTTC. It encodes CASRRNGYEQYF.

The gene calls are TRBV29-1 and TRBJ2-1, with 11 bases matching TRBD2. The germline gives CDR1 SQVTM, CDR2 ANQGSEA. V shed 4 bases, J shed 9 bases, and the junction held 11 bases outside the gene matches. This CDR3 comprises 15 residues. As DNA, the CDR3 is TGCAGCGTTGGCGGTAGCGGGAGGGCCTCGGGTGAGCAGTTCTTC. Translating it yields CSVGGSGRASGEQFF.

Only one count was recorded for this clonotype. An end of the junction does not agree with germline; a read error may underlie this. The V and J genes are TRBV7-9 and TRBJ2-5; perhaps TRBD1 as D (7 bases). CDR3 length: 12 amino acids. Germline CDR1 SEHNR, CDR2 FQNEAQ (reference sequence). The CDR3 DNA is TGTGCCAGCGGCTTAGGGCAGGGGGGAGTGTACTTC. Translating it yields CASGLGQGGVYF.

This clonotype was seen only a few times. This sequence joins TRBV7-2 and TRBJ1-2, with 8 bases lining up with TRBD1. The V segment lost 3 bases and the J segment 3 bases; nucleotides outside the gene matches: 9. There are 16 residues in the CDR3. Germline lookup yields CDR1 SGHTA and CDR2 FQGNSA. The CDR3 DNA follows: TGTGCCAGCAGCTTGGCACCTAGGGGACAGGACTATGGCTACACCTTC. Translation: CASSLAPRGQDYGYTF.

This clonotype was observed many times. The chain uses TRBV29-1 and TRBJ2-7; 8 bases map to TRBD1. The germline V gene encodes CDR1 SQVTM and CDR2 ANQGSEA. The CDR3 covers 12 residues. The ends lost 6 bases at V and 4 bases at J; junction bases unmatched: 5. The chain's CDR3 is CSVRQGRYEQYF. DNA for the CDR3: TGCAGCGTACGACAGGGGAGGTACGAGCAGTACTTC.

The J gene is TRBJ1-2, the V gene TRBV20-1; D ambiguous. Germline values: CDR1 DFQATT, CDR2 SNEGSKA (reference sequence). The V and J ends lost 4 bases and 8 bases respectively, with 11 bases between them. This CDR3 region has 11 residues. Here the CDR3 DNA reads TGCAGTGCTACGGTGAGGCAAGGCTACACCTTC. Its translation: CSATVRQGYTF.

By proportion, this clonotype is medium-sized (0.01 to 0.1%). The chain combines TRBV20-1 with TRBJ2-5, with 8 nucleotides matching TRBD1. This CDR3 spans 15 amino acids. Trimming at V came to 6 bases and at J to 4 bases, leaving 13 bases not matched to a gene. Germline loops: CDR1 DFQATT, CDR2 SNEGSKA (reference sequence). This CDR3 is CSAINRQGYRETQYF. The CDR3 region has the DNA TGCAGTGCCATAAACAGACAGGGGTATCGAGAGACCCAGTACTTC.

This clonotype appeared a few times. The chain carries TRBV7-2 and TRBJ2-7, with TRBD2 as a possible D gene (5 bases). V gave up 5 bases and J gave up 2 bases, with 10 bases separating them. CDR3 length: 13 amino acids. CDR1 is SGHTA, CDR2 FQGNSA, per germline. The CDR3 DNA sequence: TGTGCCAGCAGCAGGACTCAAACCTACGAGCAGTACTTC. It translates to CASSRTQTYEQYF.

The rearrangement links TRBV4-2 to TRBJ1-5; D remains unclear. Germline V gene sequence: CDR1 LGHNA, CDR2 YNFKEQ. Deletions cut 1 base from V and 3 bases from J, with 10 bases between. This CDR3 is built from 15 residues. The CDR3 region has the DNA TGTGCCAGCAGCCAAGCGGTTCCAGACAATCAGCCCCAGCATTTT. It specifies CASSQAVPDNQPQHF.